The T cell receptor beta chain described here comes from a study of blood T cell repertoires in COVID-19. Study-wide context: The study drew acute and convalescent COVID-19 samples from the United States, Italy and Spain. The analysed material was cDNA or gDNA that came from T cells, B-cell-depleted T cells, or PBMCs.

Germline assignment: CDR1 LNHDA and CDR2 SQIVND (reference sequence). Trimming left V 1 base short and J 5 bases short, with 11 bases between. The CDR3 contains 14 residues. Patients at the Seattle site were enrolled during active infection and followed longitudinally. Authors' processing steps: Using reference gene primer amplification, nucleated cell counts were estimated. Measured with immunoSEQ multiplex PCR; TCRdb has only the in-frame clones, and not every one. D and trimming were read from the DNA, whereas the V and J calls and clone size are those reported in that table. The data contain 150,000 to 200,000 clones, just under 90% of them singletons.

V usage is TRBV19 and J usage is TRBJ2-5; the D gene is possibly TRBD1 (5 bases). This TCR was recovered from a woman in her 70s with COVID-19, enrolled during active disease. Input material: peripheral blood. The CDR3 region has the DNA TGTGCCAGTAGTATAGGTCAGGGATACGAGACCCAGTACTTC. Protein product: CASSIGQGYETQYF.